Presented here are 18 T cell receptor beta chains from one specimen sequenced in a study of monozygotic twins with inflammatory bowel disease. Each CDR3 protein gets one entry in TCRdb, which reprocessed the 5' RACE reads and gives no DNA. In all, the sample yields around 400,000 distinct CDR3 sequences. Sequencing input: blood. The receptors come from a human donor with ulcerative colitis or Crohn's disease, or a healthy co-twin of an affected twin (not recorded which).

This chain joins TRBV6-2 or TRBV6-3 and TRBJ2-1. CDR1 and CDR2 (germline): MNHEY, SVGEGT. The CDR3 contains 13 residues. The CDR3 sequence: CASSLVLHNEQFF.

This sequence joins TRBV9 and TRBJ2-5; the D gene TCRdb calls, TRBD2, cannot be checked with no DNA. The CDR3 consists of 15 residues. Germline V gene data show CDR1 as SGDLS and CDR2 as YYNGEE. This CDR3 is CASSGNGRREETQYF. The variable domain in full, with the rest retrieved from reference TRBV9 and TRBJ2-5, is DSGVTQTPKHLITATGQRVTLRCSPRSGDLSVYWYQQSLDQGLQFLIQYYNGEERAKGNILERFSAQQFPDLHSELNLSSLELGDSALYFCASSGNGRREETQYFGPGTRLLVL.

The rearrangement uses TRBV12-3 or TRBV12-4 and TRBJ1-2; the TCRdb D gene call, TRBD1, has no DNA to confirm it. The CDR3 extends over 12 amino acids. The CDR3 sequence is CASRGTGDGYTF.

The chain links TRBV2 to TRBJ2-1. Germline V gives CDR1 SNHLY, CDR2 FYNNEI. The CDR3 is 17 residues long. CDR3: CASSENYRLYSYNEQFF.

The chain is built from TRBV25-1 and TRBJ1-2; TCRdb's D call of TRBD1 is untestable without DNA. The CDR3 extends over 14 amino acids. Per the germline V gene, CDR1 is MGHDK and CDR2 is SYGVNS. The CDR3 is CASSEYGGGPGYTF.

This sequence joins TRBV7-9 and TRBJ2-7; lacking DNA, the TRBD1 call made by TCRdb goes unchecked. The CDR3 contains 15 residues. Looked up from germline, CDR1 is SEHNR and CDR2 is FQNEAQ (reference sequence). CDR3 in amino acids: CASSRTGTAYYEQYF.

This sequence joins TRBV29-1 and TRBJ2-1; TCRdb indicates TRBD2, and absent DNA this call remains unverified. The CDR3 has 14 amino acids. The germline CDR1 and CDR2 sequences are SQVTM and ANQGSEA. The chain's CDR3 is CSVPGLAGDFEQFF.

The rearrangement uses TRBV4-1 and TRBJ2-7. CDR3 length equals 14 residues. The germline CDR1 and CDR2 sequences are MGHRA and YSYEKL. CDR3 loop: CASSPRVRAYEQYF.

V usage is TRBV5-1 and J usage is TRBJ2-3. This CDR3 has 13 amino acids. Germline-derived CDR1 and CDR2 are SGHRS and YFSETQ. The CDR3 sequence is CASSSIRPDTQYF.

This chain connects TRBV6-1 to TRBJ1-1; TCRdb indicates TRBD1, and absent DNA this call remains unverified. The length of the CDR3 is 15 residues. CDR1 is MNHNS and CDR2 is SASEGT in the germline V gene. Here the CDR3 reads CASSITGTVNTEAFF.

The V call is TRBV6-1, the J call TRBJ2-3; no DNA is available, so the TRBD1 call from TCRdb remains unchecked. This CDR3 is built from 15 residues. Germline V lookup: CDR1 MNHNS, CDR2 SASEGT. The CDR3 protein is CASRTPSGNTDTQYF.

The chain couples TRBV12-3 or TRBV12-4 to TRBJ2-7; TCRdb picks TRBD2, but there is no DNA to check that call. The CDR3 length is 18 residues. The CDR3 protein is CASSPGTSGRLSSYEQYF.

This rearrangement joins TRBV30 to TRBJ1-6; TCRdb's D gene call, TRBD1, goes unchecked for lack of DNA. Germline V gene sequence: CDR1 GTSNPN, CDR2 SVGIG (reference sequence). CDR3 length: 14 amino acids. CDR3 protein: CAWSSNRGASPLHF.

The V and J genes are TRBV6-5 and TRBJ2-1; TCRdb lists TRBD1, though no DNA is available to test this call. The CDR3 is 14 amino acids. CDR1 and CDR2 (germline): MNHEY, SVGAGI. This chain's CDR3 is CASSSPGRDNEQFF.

V gene TRBV6-1 combines with J gene TRBJ2-7; with no DNA, the TCRdb D assignment of TRBD1 cannot be verified. This CDR3 contains 18 residues. Per germline, CDR1 MNHNS and CDR2 SASEGT. CDR3 sequence: CASSEVLGRTVLDNEQYF.

CDR3: CASSSLGASYEQYF. The genes are TRBV6-5 and TRBJ2-7; the D gene TCRdb calls, TRBD1, cannot be checked with no DNA. This CDR3 region has 14 residues. Germline lookup yields CDR1 MNHEY and CDR2 SVGAGI.

This rearrangement joins TRBV29-1 to TRBJ2-3. Germline V gives CDR1 SQVTM, CDR2 ANQGSEA. The CDR3 extends over 13 amino acids. The CDR3 is CSVGITSTDTQYF.

The V call is TRBV30, the J call TRBJ2-5; the TRBD2 assignment by TCRdb is unverifiable without DNA. The CDR3 length is 14 residues. Germline V gene sequence: CDR1 GTSNPN, CDR2 SVGIG (reference sequence). CDR3 region: CAWSGVAGSETQYF. Full variable domain (missing parts from reference TRBV30 and TRBJ2-5): SQTIHQWPATLVQPVGSPLSLECTVEGTSNPNLYWYRQAAGRGLQLLFYSVGIGQISSEVPQNLSASRPQDRQFILSSKKLLLSDSGFYLCAWSGVAGSETQYFGPGTRLLVL.